This T cell receptor beta chain was recorded in a study of monozygotic twins with inflammatory bowel disease. CDR3 length equals 14 residues. In germline, CDR1 is SGHDN, CDR2 FVKESK. Note on this clonotype: Its antigen is undetermined.

Findings and limits, study-wide: Since immunosuppressive treatments differed, patient repertoires may have gained added variability. No detectable difference in repertoire similarity separated concordant from discordant twins, possibly as a result of limited power.

TCRdb reprocessed the 5' RACE reads, with one entry per CDR3 protein and no DNA. The sample shows about 160,000 distinct CDR3 sequences, and over 2.5% sits with its ten largest clones. The chain couples TRBV14 to TRBJ1-2; the TRBD1 assignment by TCRdb is unverifiable without DNA. The sequenced sample was blood. The sequence was obtained from a human donor with ulcerative colitis or Crohn's disease, or a healthy co-twin of an affected twin (not recorded which). The CDR3 sequence is CASSTRQGAYGYTF.